This T cell receptor (beta chain) was recovered during a study of blood T cell repertoires in COVID-19. Background on the study: Samples representing acute and convalescent COVID-19 were sourced from the United States, Italy and Spain.

Study processing details: How many nucleated cells were present was estimated from reference gene primer amplification. Measured with immunoSEQ multiplex PCR; TCRdb has only the in-frame clones, and not every one. D and trimming were read from the DNA, whereas the V and J calls and clone size are those reported in that table. The repertoire holds 120,000 or so clones, with 60% to 85% as singletons. The length of the CDR3 is 14 residues. V was shortened by 8 bases and J by 5 bases, with 19 bases between the two germline ends. Germline loops: CDR1 SQVTM, CDR2 ANQGSEA. The receptor comes from a man aged 70 or older with acute or convalescent COVID-19. The chain recombines TRBV29-1 with TRBJ1-5; D is ambiguous. The material sequenced was peripheral blood. The CDR3 nucleotides are TGCAGCCCGTCCCCCAAGGGAGGGTATCAGCCCCAGCATTTT. As protein: CSPSPKGGYQPQHF. The full variable domain, in which reference TRBV29-1 and TRBJ1-5 provide the parts outside the CDR3, is SAVISQKPSRDICQRGTSLTIQCQVDSQVTMMFWYRQQPGQSLTLIATANQGSEATYESGFVIDKFPISRPNLTFSTLTVSNMSPEDSSIYLCSPSPKGGYQPQHFGDGTRLSIL.